The 13 T cell receptor beta chains reported below all come from one sample, sequenced in a study of blood T cell repertoires in COVID-19. The data were produced by immunoSEQ multiplex PCR, yet TCRdb's version contains in-frame clones alone and is incomplete. In the table there are about 74,000 clones, approximately 91% of which are singletons. Sample: peripheral blood. The receptors were sampled from a man between 65 and 85 years old with active or convalescent COVID-19.

This sequence joins TRBV15 and TRBJ2-1; D uncertain. Trimming removed 0 bases from V and 6 bases from J, with 12 bases in between. CDR3 size: 15 residues. Germline loops: CDR1 LNHNV, CDR2 YYDKDF (reference sequence). CDR3 coding DNA: TGTGCCACCAGCAGAGATTTCTTGCTAGGCAATGAGCAGTTCTTC. Amino acid sequence: CATSRDFLLGNEQFF.

V is TRBV30 and J is TRBJ2-5, with D possibly being TRBD2 (5 bases). Trimming cost V 8 bases and J 5 bases, with 24 bases left between them. Germline CDR1 reads GTSNPN; CDR2 reads SVGIG (reference sequence). This CDR3 has 15 amino acids. CDR3 nucleotide sequence: TGTGCCCTCACCGAGAGAGGGAGTGACGGGGAGACCCAGTACTTC. This sequence encodes CALTERGSDGETQYF.

The rearrangement joins TRBV7-9 to TRBJ2-1; TRBD1 matches at 9 bases. Germline V lookup: CDR1 SEHNR, CDR2 FQNEAQ (reference sequence). The CDR3 extends over 15 amino acids. The ends lost 5 bases at V and 9 bases at J; junction bases unmatched: 11. The CDR3 DNA sequence: TGTGCCAGCAGCGCACCGGGACAGGGCAGGCCTGAGCAGTTCTTC. Translating gives CASSAPGQGRPEQFF.

The chain combines TRBV28 with TRBJ1-6; 9 positions match TRBD1. CDR3 length: 16 amino acids. Unmatched junction bases numbered 13, after V lost 6 bases and J lost 10 bases. Germline values: CDR1 MDHEN, CDR2 SYDVKM. The CDR3 loop is CASSFPGQGQGSPLHF. Here the CDR3 DNA reads TGTGCCAGCAGCTTTCCGGGACAGGGACAGGGATCACCCCTCCACTTT.

The chain joins TRBV5-1 to TRBJ1-2; D uncertain. The V gene lost 0 bases and the J gene lost 4 bases, with 13 bases spanning the gap. Germline V lookup: CDR1 SGHRS, CDR2 YFSETQ. The CDR3 extends over 15 amino acids. CDR3 coding DNA: TGCGCCAGCAGCTTGGTGGGGAGCTCTGGCTATGGCTACACCTTC. Translated, it gives CASSLVGSSGYGYTF.

The chain couples TRBV5-1 to TRBJ2-5; the match to TRBD1 covers 10 bases. This CDR3 contains 16 residues. In germline, CDR1 is SGHRS, CDR2 YFSETQ. The junction had 11 bases not matched to a gene; V was cut back by 4 bases and J by 5 bases. The CDR3 sequence is CASSGRDRGDWETQYF. In nucleotides, the CDR3 is TGCGCCAGCAGCGGGAGGGACAGGGGCGATTGGGAGACCCAGTACTTC.

The chain is built from TRBV5-1 and TRBJ1-4, with D perhaps TRBD1 (6 bases). The CDR3 spans 15 residues. Germline lookup yields CDR1 SGHRS and CDR2 YFSETQ. Trimming left V 5 bases short and J 4 bases short, with 15 bases between. The CDR3 bases are TGCGCCAGCAGACCCGGACAGTCTGTTAATGAAAAACTGTTTTTT. It yields the protein CASRPGQSVNEKLFF.

The chain couples TRBV3-1 (or the pseudogene TRBV3-2) to TRBJ1-5; TRBD1 might be the D (6 bases). The V end lost 4 bases, the J end lost 0 bases, and 10 bases lay between the germline ends. The germline V gene has CDR1 LGHDT and CDR2 YNNKEL (reference sequence). This CDR3 has 15 residues. For the CDR3, the DNA is TGTGCCAGCAGCCCGGGACACTCTAGCAATCAGCCCCAGCATTTT. As protein: CASSPGHSSNQPQHF.

The chain carries TRBV11-3 and TRBJ2-1; 7 positions match TRBD2. Germline CDR1 SGHNT, CDR2 YENEEA. The CDR3 is 15 residues long. The ends lost 1 base at V and 9 bases at J; junction bases unmatched: 9. The CDR3 is CASSLAGGSKSEQFF. CDR3 DNA sequence: TGTGCCAGCAGCTTAGCGGGAGGCTCTAAGTCTGAGCAGTTCTTC.

A single count supports this clone. The chain carries TRBV6-5 and TRBJ2-2; the D gene is possibly TRBD2 (6 bases). The CDR3 loop spans 14 amino acids. The V and J ends lost 6 bases and 1 base respectively, with 9 bases between them. CDR1 is MNHEY, CDR2 SVGAGI, per germline. The CDR3 DNA reads TGTGCCAGCAGGGAGGGCTTGAACACCGGGGAGCTGTTTTTT. This gives the protein CASREGLNTGELFF.

The rearrangement joins TRBV5-5 to TRBJ1-2; 9 positions agree with TRBD1. The V and J ends lost 2 bases and 5 bases, in that order; junction bases with no gene match: 4. The CDR3 spans 14 residues. Germline V CDR1 and CDR2: SGHKS, YYEKEE (reference sequence). The CDR3 region is CASSFTGGIYGYTF. The CDR3 nucleotides are TGTGCCAGCAGCTTCACAGGGGGCATTTATGGCTACACCTTC.

This sequence joins TRBV5-1 and TRBJ2-2; D gene unclear. The CDR3 is made up of 16 amino acids. V gave up 1 base and J gave up 1 base, with 11 bases separating them. Germline assignment: CDR1 SGHRS and CDR2 YFSETQ. DNA for the CDR3: TGCGCCAGCAGCTTGCTAATCGCAGGGAACACCGGGGAGCTGTTTTTT. It yields the protein CASSLLIAGNTGELFF.

The chain has TRBV19 and TRBJ2-7, with 9 bases lining up with TRBD1. The length of the CDR3 is 15 residues. Germline loops: CDR1 LNHDA, CDR2 SQIVND (reference sequence). V dropped 7 bases and J dropped 2; count of bases not matched to a gene: 9. The CDR3 sequence: CASKTSGQGTYEQYF. The CDR3 DNA reads as TGTGCCAGTAAGACATCGGGACAGGGAACCTACGAGCAGTACTTC.